This TCR beta chain is from a study of long-term antiretroviral therapy in people with HIV. At the survey level, the v3.0 immunoSEQ assay was run. Generated by immunoSEQ multiplex PCR, the TCRdb table keeps only in-frame clones and is missing some. The sample includes some 47,000 clones, roughly 96% of them seen just once. Germline CDR1 is MGHRA and CDR2 is YSYEKL. This CDR3 contains 15 residues. The J segment lost 9 bases and the V segment lost 2 bases, leaving 11 bases of the junction unmatched. The rearrangement joins TRBV4-1 to TRBJ2-7; 9 nucleotides align to TRBD1. The TCR comes from a woman aged 45-60 years with HIV. The starting material was unsorted PBMCs, obtained 3.7 years after starting antiretroviral therapy. CDR3 bases: TGCGCCAGCAGCCAACCCGGACAGGGGATCACACGGCAGTACTTC. Amino acids: CASSQPGQGITRQYF.